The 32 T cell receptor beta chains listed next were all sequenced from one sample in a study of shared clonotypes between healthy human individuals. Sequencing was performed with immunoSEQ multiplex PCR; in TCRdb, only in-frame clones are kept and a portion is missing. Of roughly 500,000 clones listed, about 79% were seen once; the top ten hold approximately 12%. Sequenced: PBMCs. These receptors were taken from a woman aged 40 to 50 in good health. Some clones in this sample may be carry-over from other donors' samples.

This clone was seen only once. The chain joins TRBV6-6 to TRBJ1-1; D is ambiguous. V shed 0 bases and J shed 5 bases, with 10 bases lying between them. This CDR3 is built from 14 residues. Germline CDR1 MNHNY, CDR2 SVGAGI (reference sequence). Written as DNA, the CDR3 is TGTGCCAGCAGTTACTCTTTGGCGGATACTGAAGCTTTCTTT. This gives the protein CASSYSLADTEAFF.

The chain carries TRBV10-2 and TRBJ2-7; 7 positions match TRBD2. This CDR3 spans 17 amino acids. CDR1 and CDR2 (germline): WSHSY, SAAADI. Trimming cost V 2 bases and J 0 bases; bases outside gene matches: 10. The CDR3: CASSEGGQRGNSYEQYF. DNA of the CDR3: TGCGCCAGCAGTGAGGGGGGTCAGCGGGGTAACTCCTACGAGCAGTACTTC.

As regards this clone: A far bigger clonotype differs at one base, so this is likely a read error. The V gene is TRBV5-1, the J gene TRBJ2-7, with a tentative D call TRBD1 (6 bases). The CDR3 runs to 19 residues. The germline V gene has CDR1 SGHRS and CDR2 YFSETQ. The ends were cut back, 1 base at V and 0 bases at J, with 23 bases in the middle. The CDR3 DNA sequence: TGCGCCAGCAGCTTGTCCCGGGACAAACCATCCTTGGCCTCCTACGAGCAGTACTTC. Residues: CASSLSRDKPSLASYEQYF. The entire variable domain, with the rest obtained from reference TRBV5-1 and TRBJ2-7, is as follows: KAGVTQTPRYLIKTRGQQVTLSCSPISGHRSVSWYQQTPGQGLQFLFEYFSETQRNKGNFPGRFSGRQFSNSRSEMNVSTLELGDSALYLCASSLSRDKPSLASYEQYFGPGTRLTVT.

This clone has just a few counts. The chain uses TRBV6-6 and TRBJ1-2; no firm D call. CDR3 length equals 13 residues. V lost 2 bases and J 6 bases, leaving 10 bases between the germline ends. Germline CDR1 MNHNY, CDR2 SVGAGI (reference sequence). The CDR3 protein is CASSYRREDGYTF. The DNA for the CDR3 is TGTGCCAGCAGTTACAGGAGGGAGGATGGCTACACCTTC.

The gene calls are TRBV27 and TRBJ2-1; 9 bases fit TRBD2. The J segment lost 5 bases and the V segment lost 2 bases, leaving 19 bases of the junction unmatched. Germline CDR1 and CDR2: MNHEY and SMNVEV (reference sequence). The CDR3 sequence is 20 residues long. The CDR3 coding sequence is TGTGCCAGCAGTTTACTCGGGGGCTTAGGGGCGGGAGGGCTAAACAATGAGCAGTTCTTC. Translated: CASSLLGGLGAGGLNNEQFF.

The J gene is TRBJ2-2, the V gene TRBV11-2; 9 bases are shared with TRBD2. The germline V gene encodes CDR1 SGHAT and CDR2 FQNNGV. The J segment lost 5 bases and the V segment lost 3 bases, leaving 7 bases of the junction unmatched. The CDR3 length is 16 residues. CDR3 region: CASSFLAGAETGELFF. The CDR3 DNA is TGTGCCAGCAGCTTTTTAGCGGGAGCGGAAACCGGGGAGCTGTTTTTT.

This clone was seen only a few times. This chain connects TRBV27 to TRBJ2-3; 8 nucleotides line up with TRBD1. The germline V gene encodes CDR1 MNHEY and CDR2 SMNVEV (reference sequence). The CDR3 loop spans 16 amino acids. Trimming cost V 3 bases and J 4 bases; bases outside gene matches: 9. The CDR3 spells CASSFRAGGIPDTQYF. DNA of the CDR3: TGTGCCAGCAGTTTTCGGGCAGGGGGCATCCCAGATACGCAGTATTTT.

CDR3 region: CASSPGGNEQFF. The CDR3 bases are TGTGCCAGCTCACCGGGCGGCAATGAGCAGTTCTTC. This chain joins TRBV18 and TRBJ2-1; D is unclear. Trimming stripped 3 bases from V and 6 bases from J, with 6 bases between. The CDR3 covers 12 residues. In germline, CDR1 is KGHSH, CDR2 LQKENI.

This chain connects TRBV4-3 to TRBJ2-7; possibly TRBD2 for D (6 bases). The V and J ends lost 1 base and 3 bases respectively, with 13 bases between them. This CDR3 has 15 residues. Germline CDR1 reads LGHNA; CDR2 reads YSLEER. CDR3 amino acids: CASSQASSASYEQYF. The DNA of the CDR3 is TGCGCCAGCAGCCAAGCGTCTAGCGCTAGCTACGAGCAGTACTTC.

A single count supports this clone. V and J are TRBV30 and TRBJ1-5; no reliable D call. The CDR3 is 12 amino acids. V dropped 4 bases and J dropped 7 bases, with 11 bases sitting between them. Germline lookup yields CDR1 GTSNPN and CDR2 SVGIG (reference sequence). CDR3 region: CAWNFPGQPQHF. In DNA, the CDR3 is TGTGCCTGGAACTTCCCCGGGCAGCCCCAGCATTTT.

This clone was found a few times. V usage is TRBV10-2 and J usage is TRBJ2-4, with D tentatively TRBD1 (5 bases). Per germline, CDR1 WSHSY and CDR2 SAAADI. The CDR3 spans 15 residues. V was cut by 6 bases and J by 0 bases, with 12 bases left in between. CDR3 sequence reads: CASREQALAKNIQYF. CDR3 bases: TGCGCCAGCAGGGAACAGGCGCTAGCCAAAAACATTCAGTACTTC.

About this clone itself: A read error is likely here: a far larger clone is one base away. The DNA of the CDR3 is TGTGCCTGCCGCTTTTTGGGGCTAGGAAGCACAGATACGCAGTATTTT. It specifies CACRFLGLGSTDTQYF. V is TRBV27 and J is TRBJ2-3; D might be TRBD1 (5 bases). Trimming shortened V by 11 bases and J by 0 bases, and 21 bases separated the two germline ends. Per germline, CDR1 MNHEY and CDR2 SMNVEV (reference sequence). The CDR3 is 16 amino acids.

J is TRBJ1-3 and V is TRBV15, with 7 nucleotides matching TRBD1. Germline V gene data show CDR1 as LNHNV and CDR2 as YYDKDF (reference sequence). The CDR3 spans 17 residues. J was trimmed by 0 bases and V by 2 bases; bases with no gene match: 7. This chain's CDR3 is CATSRPTGRTSGNTIYF. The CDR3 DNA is TGTGCCACCAGCAGACCGACAGGGCGAACCTCTGGAAACACCATATATTTT.

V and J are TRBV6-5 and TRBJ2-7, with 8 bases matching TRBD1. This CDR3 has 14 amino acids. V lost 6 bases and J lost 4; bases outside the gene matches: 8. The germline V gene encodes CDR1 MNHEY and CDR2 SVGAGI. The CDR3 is CASSPDRDIYEQYF. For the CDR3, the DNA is TGTGCCAGCAGCCCGGACAGGGATATTTACGAGCAGTACTTC.

Written as DNA, the CDR3 is TGCGCCAGCAGCTTGTTTTCCGCAGGGAACTACGAGCAGTACTTC. Encoded protein: CASSLFSAGNYEQYF. The V gene is TRBV5-1, the J gene TRBJ2-7, with D possibly being TRBD1 (5 bases). Germline V gives CDR1 SGHRS, CDR2 YFSETQ. V was clipped by 1 base and J by 3 bases, with 14 bases between them. CDR3 length equals 15 residues.

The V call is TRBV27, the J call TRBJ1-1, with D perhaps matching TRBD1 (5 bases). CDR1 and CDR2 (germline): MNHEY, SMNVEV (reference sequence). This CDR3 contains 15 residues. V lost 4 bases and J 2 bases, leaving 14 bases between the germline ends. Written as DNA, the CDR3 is TGTGCCAGCAGTTCCTGGGACGGTATTAACACTGAAGCTTTCTTT. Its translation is CASSSWDGINTEAFF.

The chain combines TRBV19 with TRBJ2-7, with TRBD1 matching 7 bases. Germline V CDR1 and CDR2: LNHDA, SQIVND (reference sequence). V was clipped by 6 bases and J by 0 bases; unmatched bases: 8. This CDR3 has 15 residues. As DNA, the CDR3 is TGTGCCAGTAGGCAGTACCGGGACAGCTCCTACGAGCAGTACTTC. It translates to CASRQYRDSSYEQYF.

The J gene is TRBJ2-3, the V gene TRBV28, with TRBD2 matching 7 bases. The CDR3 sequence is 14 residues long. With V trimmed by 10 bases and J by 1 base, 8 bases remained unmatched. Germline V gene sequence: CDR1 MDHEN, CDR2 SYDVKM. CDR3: CATGQAGRTDTQYF. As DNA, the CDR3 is TGTGCCACCGGCCAAGCGGGGCGCACAGATACGCAGTATTTT.

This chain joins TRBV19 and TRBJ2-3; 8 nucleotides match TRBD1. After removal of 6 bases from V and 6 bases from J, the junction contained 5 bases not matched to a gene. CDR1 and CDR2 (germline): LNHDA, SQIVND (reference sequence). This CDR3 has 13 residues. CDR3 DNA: TGTGCCAGTAGCGGACAGGGAGCGGATACGCAGTATTTT. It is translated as CASSGQGADTQYF. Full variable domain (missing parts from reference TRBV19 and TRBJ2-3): DGGITQSPKYLFRKEGQNVTLSCEQNLNHDAMYWYRQDPGQGLRLIYYSQIVNDFQKGDIAEGYSVSREKKESFPLTVTSAQKNPTAFYLCASSGQGADTQYFGPGTRLTVL.

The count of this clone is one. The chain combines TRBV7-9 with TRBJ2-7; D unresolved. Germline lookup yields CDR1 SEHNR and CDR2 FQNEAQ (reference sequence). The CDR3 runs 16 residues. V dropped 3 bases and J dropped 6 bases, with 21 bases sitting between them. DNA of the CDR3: TGTGCCAGCAGCTTCAGTCCGACAAGGCGCAAAGGCGAGCAGTACTTC. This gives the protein CASSFSPTRRKGEQYF.

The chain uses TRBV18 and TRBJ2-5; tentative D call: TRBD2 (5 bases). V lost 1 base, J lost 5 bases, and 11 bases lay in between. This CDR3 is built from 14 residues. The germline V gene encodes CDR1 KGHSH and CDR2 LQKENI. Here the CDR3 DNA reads TGTGCCAGCTCACCACGGTGGCAGCGGGAGACCCAGTACTTC. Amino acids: CASSPRWQRETQYF. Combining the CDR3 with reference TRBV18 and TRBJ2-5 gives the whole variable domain NAGVMQNPRHLVRRRGQEARLRCSPMKGHSHVYWYRQLPEEGLKFMVYLQKENIIDESGMPKERFSAEFPKEGPSILRIQQVVRGDSAAYFCASSPRWQRETQYFGPGTRLLVL.

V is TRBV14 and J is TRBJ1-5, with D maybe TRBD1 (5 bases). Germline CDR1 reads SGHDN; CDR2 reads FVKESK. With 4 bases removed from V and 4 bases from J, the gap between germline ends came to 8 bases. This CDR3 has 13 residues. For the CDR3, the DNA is TGTGCCAGCAGCCCCGACAGAAATCAGCCCCAGCATTTT. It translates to CASSPDRNQPQHF.

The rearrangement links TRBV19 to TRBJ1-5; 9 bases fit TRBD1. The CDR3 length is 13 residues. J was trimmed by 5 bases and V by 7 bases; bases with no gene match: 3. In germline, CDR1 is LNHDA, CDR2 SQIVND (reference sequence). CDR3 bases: TGTGCCAGTAACAACAGGGGGCATCAGCCCCAGCATTTT. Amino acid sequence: CASNNRGHQPQHF.

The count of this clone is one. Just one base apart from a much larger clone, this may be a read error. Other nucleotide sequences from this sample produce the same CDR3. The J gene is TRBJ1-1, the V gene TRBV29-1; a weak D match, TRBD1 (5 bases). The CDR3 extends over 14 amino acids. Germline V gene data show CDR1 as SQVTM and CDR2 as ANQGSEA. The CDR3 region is CSVVVWGSNTEAFF. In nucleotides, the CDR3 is TGCAGCGTTGTTGTTTGGGGGTCGAACACTGAGGCTTTCTTT.

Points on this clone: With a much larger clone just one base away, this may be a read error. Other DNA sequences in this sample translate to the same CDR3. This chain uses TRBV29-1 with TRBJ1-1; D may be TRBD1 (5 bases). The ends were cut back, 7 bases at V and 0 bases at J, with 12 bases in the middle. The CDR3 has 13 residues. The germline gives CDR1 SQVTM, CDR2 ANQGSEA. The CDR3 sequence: CSAGQGMNTEAFF. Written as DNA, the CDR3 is TGCAGCGCAGGGCAGGGAATGAACACTGAAGCTTTCTTT.

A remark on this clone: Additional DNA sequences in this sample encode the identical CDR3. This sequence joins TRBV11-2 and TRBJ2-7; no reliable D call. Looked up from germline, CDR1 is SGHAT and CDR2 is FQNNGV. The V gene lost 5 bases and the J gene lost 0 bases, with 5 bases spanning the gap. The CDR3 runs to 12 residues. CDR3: CASSRSSYEQYF. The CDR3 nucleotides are TGTGCCAGCAGCCGTAGCTCCTACGAGCAGTACTTC.

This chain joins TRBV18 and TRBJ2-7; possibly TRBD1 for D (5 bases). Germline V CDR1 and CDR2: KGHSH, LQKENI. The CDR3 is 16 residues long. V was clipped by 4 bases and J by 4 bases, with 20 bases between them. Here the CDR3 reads CASSRSPTDPQYEQYF. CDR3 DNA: TGTGCCAGCTCACGTTCTCCGACAGACCCCCAATACGAGCAGTACTTC.

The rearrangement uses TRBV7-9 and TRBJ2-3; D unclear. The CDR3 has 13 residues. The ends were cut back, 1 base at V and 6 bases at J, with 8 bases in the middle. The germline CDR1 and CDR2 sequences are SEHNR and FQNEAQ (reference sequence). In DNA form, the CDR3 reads TGTGCCAGCAGCTTAGGGATCAGGGATACGCAGTATTTT. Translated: CASSLGIRDTQYF.

DNA of the CDR3: TGTGCCAGTAATGGGCTTGGGGACACCATATATTTT. Protein product: CASNGLGDTIYF. The chain links TRBV6-6 to TRBJ1-3; no firm D call. Germline CDR1 is MNHNY and CDR2 is SVGAGI (reference sequence). Trimming took 9 bases from V and 8 from J, leaving 14 bases between them. The CDR3 has 12 amino acids.

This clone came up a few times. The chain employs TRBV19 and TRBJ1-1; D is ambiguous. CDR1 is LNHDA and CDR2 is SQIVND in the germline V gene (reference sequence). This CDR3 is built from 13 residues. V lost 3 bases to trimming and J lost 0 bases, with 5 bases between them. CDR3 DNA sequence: TGTGCCAGTAGTATGGCGGTGAACACTGAAGCTTTCTTT. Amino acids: CASSMAVNTEAFF.

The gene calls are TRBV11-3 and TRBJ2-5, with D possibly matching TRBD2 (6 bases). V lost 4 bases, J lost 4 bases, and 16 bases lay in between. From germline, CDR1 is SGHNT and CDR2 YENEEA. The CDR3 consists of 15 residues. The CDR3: CASSSVGGGGETQYF. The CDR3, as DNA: TGTGCCAGCAGCTCCGTTGGGGGAGGTGGAGAGACCCAGTACTTC.

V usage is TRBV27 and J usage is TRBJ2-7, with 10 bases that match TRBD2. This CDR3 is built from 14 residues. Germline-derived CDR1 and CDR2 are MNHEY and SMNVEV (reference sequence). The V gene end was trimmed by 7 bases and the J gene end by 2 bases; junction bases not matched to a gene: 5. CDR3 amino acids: CASIPSGRTYEQYF. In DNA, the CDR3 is TGTGCCAGCATTCCTAGCGGGAGAACCTACGAGCAGTACTTC.